The 16 T cell receptor beta chains given below trace back to one sample, sequenced in a study of T cell repertoires in cytomegalovirus infection. TCRdb called the reads again in MiXCR, with one record for every CDR3 protein. The table includes about 490,000 distinct CDR3 sequences, more than 15% detected once. Sequences were obtained from CD8+ T cells from PBMCs. Receptors originate from a human donor in good health (CMV status not recorded). Some clones in this sample may be carry-over from other donors' samples.

This clonotype was seen a few times. This chain uses TRBV19 with TRBJ2-5; TRBD1 aligns across 7 bases. V trimming: 6 bases; J trimming: 2 bases; junction bases outside the gene matches: 12. The germline V gene encodes CDR1 LNHDA and CDR2 SQIVND (reference sequence). The CDR3 has 16 amino acids. CDR3 protein: CASRTRRDSDQETQYF. DNA for the CDR3: TGTGCCAGTAGGACGCGCCGGGACAGCGATCAAGAGACCCAGTACTTC. Drawing the rest from reference TRBV19 and TRBJ2-5, the complete variable domain is DGGITQSPKYLFRKEGQNVTLSCEQNLNHDAMYWYRQDPGQGLRLIYYSQIVNDFQKGDIAEGYSVSREKKESFPLTVTSAQKNPTAFYLCASRTRRDSDQETQYFGPGTRLLVL.

The gene calls are TRBV15 and TRBJ2-5; D is ambiguous. V was cut by 0 bases and J by 5 bases, with 13 bases left in between. This CDR3 has 15 amino acids. CDR1 is LNHNV, CDR2 YYDKDF, per germline (reference sequence). DNA of the CDR3: TGTGCCACCAGCAGAGATATGTCCAAGCTGGAGACCCAGTACTTC. As protein: CATSRDMSKLETQYF.

This clonotype was recorded many times. The chain is built from TRBV7-9 and TRBJ2-2; D call uncertain. V was shortened by 5 bases and J by 3 bases, with 13 bases between the two germline ends. The CDR3 is made up of 15 amino acids. The germline V gene has CDR1 SEHNR and CDR2 FQNEAQ (reference sequence). The CDR3 sequence is CASSRVGDYTGELFF. As DNA, the CDR3 is TGTGCCAGCAGCCGTGTGGGCGATTACACCGGGGAGCTGTTTTTT.

In DNA, the CDR3 is TGTGCCAGCAGCGTATCGGGGACCCCTAACTATGGCTACACCTTC. This codes for CASSVSGTPNYGYTF. V usage is TRBV9 and J usage is TRBJ1-2; D is perhaps TRBD1 (5 bases). V gave up 1 base and J gave up 0 bases, with 10 bases separating them. This CDR3 is built from 15 residues. CDR1 is SGDLS and CDR2 is YYNGEE in the germline V gene.

This clonotype was counted many times. A junction end diverges from the germline sequence, so it may reflect a read error. This chain joins TRBV27 and TRBJ1-1, with D uncertain. The CDR3 is 13 residues long. Germline V gene lookup returns CDR1 MNHEY and CDR2 SMNVEV (reference sequence). CDR3 nucleotides: TGCGCCAGCAGCCCCCCTGGGAACACTGAAGCTTTCTTT. Its protein product is CASSPPGNTEAFF.

This sequence joins TRBV24-1 and TRBJ2-1; TRBD1 might be the D (5 bases). V was shortened by 0 bases and J by 3 bases, with 11 bases between the two germline ends. Germline V CDR1 and CDR2: KGHDR, SFDVKD. The CDR3 totals 16 residues. This CDR3 reads CATSDLQAGLYNEQFF. The CDR3 bases are TGTGCCACCAGTGATTTGCAAGCAGGGCTCTACAATGAGCAGTTCTTC.

This clonotype was seen ten or more times. The V gene is TRBV12-3 or TRBV12-4, the J gene TRBJ1-2; D uncertain. The V end was cut by 1 base, the J end by 2 bases, with 5 bases between. CDR3 length equals 13 residues. The CDR3 here is CASSLGQNYGYTF. CDR3 in DNA: TGTGCCAGCAGTTTAGGGCAGAACTATGGCTACACCTTC.

The chain recombines TRBV6-1 with TRBJ1-5, with D maybe TRBD1 (5 bases). Germline lookup yields CDR1 MNHNS and CDR2 SASEGT. This CDR3 contains 16 residues. Trimming pared 1 base from V and 5 bases from J, leaving 15 bases between. The chain's CDR3 is CASSEGRAGRDQPQHF. In nucleotides, the CDR3 is TGTGCCAGCAGTGAAGGAAGGGCAGGGCGAGATCAGCCCCAGCATTTT.

The chain is built from TRBV27 and TRBJ1-1; the match to TRBD1 covers 10 bases. The trim removed 3 bases at V and 6 bases at J, leaving 7 bases unmatched. The CDR3 is made up of 15 amino acids. The V gene's germline CDR1 is MNHEY and CDR2 SMNVEV (reference sequence). Written as DNA, the CDR3 is TGTGCCAGCAGTTTGGGACAGGGGCATTTGGCTGAAGCTTTCTTT. This gives the protein CASSLGQGHLAEAFF.

At least ten counts were recorded for this clonotype. This chain connects TRBV28 to TRBJ2-1, with TRBD1 matching 8 bases. Per the germline V gene, CDR1 is MDHEN and CDR2 is SYDVKM. Losses at the gene ends were 5 bases for V and 8 bases for J; bases not matched to a gene: 17. CDR3 length: 17 amino acids. The CDR3 here is CASSRGTDRGTRDEQFF. CDR3 sequence (DNA): TGTGCCAGCAGTAGAGGGACCGACAGGGGAACACGGGATGAGCAGTTCTTC.

J is TRBJ1-1 and V is TRBV7-9; D unresolved. Deletions cut 11 bases from V and 6 bases from J, with 7 bases between. This CDR3 region has 9 residues. Germline CDR1 and CDR2: SEHNR and FQNEAQ (reference sequence). The CDR3 here is CAGRPEAFF. CDR3 DNA: TGTGCCGGTCGACCTGAAGCTTTCTTT.

This clonotype has at least ten counts. This chain links TRBV6-1 with TRBJ1-5; D ambiguous. This CDR3 has 16 residues. Germline assignment: CDR1 MNHNS and CDR2 SASEGT. The V and J ends lost 0 bases and 0 bases respectively, with 9 bases between them. DNA for the CDR3: TGTGCCAGCAGTGAAGCGAACAGACTTAGCAATCAGCCCCAGCATTTT. Its translation is CASSEANRLSNQPQHF.

This clonotype was recorded a few times. The CDR3 DNA reads as TGTGCCAGCAGCGCTGGACAGGGGGGGAATTCACCCCTCCACTTT. This sequence encodes CASSAGQGGNSPLHF. The rearrangement uses TRBV9 and TRBJ1-6, with 10 nucleotides matching TRBD1. J was trimmed by 7 bases and V by 3 bases; bases with no gene match: 4. Looked up from germline, CDR1 is SGDLS and CDR2 is YYNGEE. CDR3 length equals 15 residues.

This clonotype was seen a few times. The chain is built from TRBV20-1 and TRBJ1-1, with 7 positions matching TRBD1. After removal of 0 bases from V and 1 base from J, the junction contained 14 bases not matched to a gene. The germline gives CDR1 DFQATT, CDR2 SNEGSKA (reference sequence). The CDR3 runs to 18 residues. The CDR3, as DNA: TGCAGTGCTAGAGACCGGGGGCAGGGGGTCAAGACGAACACTGAAGCTTTCTTT. It yields the protein CSARDRGQGVKTNTEAFF.

This clonotype was detected only a few times. The rearrangement uses TRBV6-6 and TRBJ1-1; TRBD1 matches 8 bases. Germline trimming cut 6 bases from V and 4 bases from J; bases unmatched to any gene: 7. The CDR3 has 14 amino acids. Looked up from germline, CDR1 is MNHNY and CDR2 is SVGAGI (reference sequence). The DNA for the CDR3 is TGTGCCAGCAGCTCAGGGGGCGCGATCACTGAAGCTTTCTTT. As protein: CASSSGGAITEAFF.

The CDR3 here is CSARDPAGGAGELFF. The CDR3 nucleotides read TGCAGTGCTAGAGATCCGGCGGGAGGGGCCGGGGAGCTGTTTTTT. The chain has TRBV20-1 and TRBJ2-2; 9 nucleotides align to TRBD2. There are 15 residues in the CDR3. Germline values: CDR1 DFQATT, CDR2 SNEGSKA (reference sequence). Trimming removed 0 bases from V and 6 bases from J; junction bases left unmatched: 5.